This is a list of T cell receptor beta chains from one sample in a study of T cell responses to AZD1222 COVID-19 vaccine. Sequenced by immunoSEQ multiplex PCR; TCRdb stores in-frame clones only, minus some. The table has around 84,000 clones, 70% to 90% seen once; the top ten hold more than 1.3%. This sample comprised peripheral blood, obtained on day 0 of AZD1222 vaccination. The source of these receptors is an adult in good health. Both conserved end residues are part of each CDR3. Fields, in order: J gene, D gene, clone size, V gene, CDR3 DNA, CDR3 protein. The D gene is left open where the match is weak. Part of the rows lack a size; the others show once, few, many or a class for expanded clones.

TRBJ2-3	TRBD2	few	TRBV6-4	TGTGCCAGCAGTTTGGGACTAGCGGACACAGATACGCAGTATTTT	CASSLGLADTDTQYF
TRBJ2-3	TRBD1	few	TRBV6-2/TRBV6-3	TGTGCCAGCAGTTACAGAGGACAGGGTTACGATACGCAGTATTTT	CASSYRGQGYDTQYF
TRBJ2-5	NA	NA	TRBV29-1	TGCAGCGTTGAAGGCGGGGCGGGTCGGGGACAAGAGACCCAGTACTTC	CSVEGGAGRGQETQYF
TRBJ2-2	NA	NA	TRBV7-6	TGTGCCAGCAGCAATACAGGGTATGCCGGGGAGCTGTTTTTT	CASSNTGYAGELFF
TRBJ1-1	TRBD1	NA	TRBV30	TGTGCCTGGAGTGTAGGACAGGCGAACACTGAAGCTTTCTTT	CAWSVGQANTEAFF
TRBJ1-1	NA	NA	TRBV5-1	TGCGCCAGCGCCGAAACTGTGAACACTGAAGCTTTCTTT	CASAETVNTEAFF
TRBJ2-7	NA	NA	TRBV29-1	TGCAGCGTTCGACAGGAAACCTACGAGCAGTACTTC	CSVRQETYEQYF
TRBJ1-3	NA	NA	TRBV9	TGTGCCAGCAGCGTAAATCAGGTCTCTGGAAACACCATATATTTT	CASSVNQVSGNTIYF
TRBJ2-1	TRBD1	NA	TRBV12-5	TGTGCTAGTGGTTTGGGGGGACAGGGAGGTCCACTCAATGAGCAGTTCTTC	CASGLGGQGGPLNEQFF
TRBJ1-5	NA	NA	TRBV19	TGTGCCAGTAGTCCGGTAGGGCAGCCCCAGCATTTT	CASSPVGQPQHF
TRBJ2-1	TRBD2	NA	TRBV27	TGTGCCAGCAGACCGGGACTAGGGTTAATCAATGAGCAGTTCTTC	CASRPGLGLINEQFF
TRBJ1-1	TRBD1	NA	TRBV5-1	TGCGCCAGCAGGCCACCCGAGACAGGGCATGGAGGGAACACTGAAGCTTTCTTT	CASRPPETGHGGNTEAFF